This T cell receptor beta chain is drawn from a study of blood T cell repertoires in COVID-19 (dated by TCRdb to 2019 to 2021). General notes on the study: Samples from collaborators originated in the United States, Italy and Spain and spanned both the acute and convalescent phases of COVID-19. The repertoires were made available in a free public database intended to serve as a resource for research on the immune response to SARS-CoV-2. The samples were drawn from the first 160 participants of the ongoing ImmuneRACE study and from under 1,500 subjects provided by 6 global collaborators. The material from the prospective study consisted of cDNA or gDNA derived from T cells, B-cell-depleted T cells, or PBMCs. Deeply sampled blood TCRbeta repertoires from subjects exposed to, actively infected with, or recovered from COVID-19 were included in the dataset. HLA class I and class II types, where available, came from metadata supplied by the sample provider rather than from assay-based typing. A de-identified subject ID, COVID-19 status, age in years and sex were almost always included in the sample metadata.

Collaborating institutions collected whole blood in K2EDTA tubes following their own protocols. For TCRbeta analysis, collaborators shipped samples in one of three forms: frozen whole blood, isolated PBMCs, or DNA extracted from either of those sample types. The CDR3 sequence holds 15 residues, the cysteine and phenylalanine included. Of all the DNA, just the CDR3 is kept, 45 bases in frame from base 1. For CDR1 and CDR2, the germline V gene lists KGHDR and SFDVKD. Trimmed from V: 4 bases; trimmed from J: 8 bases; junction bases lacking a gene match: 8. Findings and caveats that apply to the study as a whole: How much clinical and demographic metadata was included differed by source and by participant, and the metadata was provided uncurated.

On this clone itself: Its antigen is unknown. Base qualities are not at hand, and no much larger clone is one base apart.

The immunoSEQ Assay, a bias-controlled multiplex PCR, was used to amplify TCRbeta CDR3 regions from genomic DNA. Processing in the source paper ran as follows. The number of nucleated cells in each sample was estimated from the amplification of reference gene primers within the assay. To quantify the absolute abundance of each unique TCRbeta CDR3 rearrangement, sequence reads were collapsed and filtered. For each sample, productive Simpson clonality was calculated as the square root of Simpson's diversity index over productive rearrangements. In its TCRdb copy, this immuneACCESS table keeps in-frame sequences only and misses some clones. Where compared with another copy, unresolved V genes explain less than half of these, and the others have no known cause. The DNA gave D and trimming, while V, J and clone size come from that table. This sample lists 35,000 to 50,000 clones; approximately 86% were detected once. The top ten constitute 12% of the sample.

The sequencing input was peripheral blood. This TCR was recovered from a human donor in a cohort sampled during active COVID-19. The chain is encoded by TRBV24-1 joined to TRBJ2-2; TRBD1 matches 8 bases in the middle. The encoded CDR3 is CATSEVDRESGELFF. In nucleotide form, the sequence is TGTGCCACCAGTGAGGTGGACAGGGAAAGTGGGGAGCTGTTTTTT.